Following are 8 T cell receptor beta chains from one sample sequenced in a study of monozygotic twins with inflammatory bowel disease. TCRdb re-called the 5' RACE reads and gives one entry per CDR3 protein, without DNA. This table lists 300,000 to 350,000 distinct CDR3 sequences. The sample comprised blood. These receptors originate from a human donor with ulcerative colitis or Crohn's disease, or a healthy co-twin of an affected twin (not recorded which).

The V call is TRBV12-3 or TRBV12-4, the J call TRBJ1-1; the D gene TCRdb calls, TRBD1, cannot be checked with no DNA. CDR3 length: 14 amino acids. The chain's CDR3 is CASSATGVRAEAFF.

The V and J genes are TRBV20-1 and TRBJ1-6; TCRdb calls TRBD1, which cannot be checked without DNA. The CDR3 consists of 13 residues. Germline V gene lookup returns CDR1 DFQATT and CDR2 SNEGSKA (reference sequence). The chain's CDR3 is CSAGRGLNSPLHF.

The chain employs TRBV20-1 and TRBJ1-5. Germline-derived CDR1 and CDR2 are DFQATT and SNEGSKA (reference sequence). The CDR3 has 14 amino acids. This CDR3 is CSANRHLEGQPQHF.

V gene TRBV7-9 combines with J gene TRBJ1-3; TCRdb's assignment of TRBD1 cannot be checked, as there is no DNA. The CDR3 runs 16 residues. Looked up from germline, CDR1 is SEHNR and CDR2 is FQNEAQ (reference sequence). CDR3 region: CASSPPTGKAENTIYF.

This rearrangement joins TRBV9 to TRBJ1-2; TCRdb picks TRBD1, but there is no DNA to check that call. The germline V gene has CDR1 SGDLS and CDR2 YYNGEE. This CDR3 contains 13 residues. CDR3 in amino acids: CASSLNGGYGYTF.

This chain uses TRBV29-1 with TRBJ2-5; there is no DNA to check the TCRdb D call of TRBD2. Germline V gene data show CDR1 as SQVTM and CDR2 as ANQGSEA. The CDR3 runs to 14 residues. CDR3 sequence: CSVEGLRSKETQYF.

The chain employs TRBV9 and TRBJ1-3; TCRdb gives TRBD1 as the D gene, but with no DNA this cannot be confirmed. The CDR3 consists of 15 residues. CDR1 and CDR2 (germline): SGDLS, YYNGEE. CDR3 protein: CASSASGQIGNTIYF.

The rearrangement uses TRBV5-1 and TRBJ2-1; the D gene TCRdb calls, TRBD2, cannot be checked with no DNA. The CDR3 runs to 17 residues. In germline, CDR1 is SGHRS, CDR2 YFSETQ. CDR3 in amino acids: CASSRLSGPSSYNEQFF.